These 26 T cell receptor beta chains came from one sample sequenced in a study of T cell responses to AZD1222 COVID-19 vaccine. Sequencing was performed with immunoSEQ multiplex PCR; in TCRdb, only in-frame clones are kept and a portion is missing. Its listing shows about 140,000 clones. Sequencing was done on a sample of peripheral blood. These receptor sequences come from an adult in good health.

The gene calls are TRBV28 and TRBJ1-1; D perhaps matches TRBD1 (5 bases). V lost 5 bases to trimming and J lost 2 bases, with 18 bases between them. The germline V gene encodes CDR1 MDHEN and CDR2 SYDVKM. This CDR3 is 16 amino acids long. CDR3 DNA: TGTGCCAGCAGTCCCCTCGACGGGGGAAGAAACACTGAAGCTTTCTTT. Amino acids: CASSPLDGGRNTEAFF.

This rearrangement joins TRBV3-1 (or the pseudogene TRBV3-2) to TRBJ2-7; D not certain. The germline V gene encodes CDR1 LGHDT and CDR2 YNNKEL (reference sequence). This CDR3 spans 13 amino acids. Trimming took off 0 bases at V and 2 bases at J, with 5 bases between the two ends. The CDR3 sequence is CASSQDRTYEQYF. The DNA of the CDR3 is TGTGCCAGCAGCCAAGACCGAACCTACGAGCAGTACTTC.

CDR3: CASSFPGPSSYNEQFF. DNA of the CDR3: TGTGCCAGCAGTTTCCCCGGACCAAGCTCCTACAATGAGCAGTTCTTC. The J gene is TRBJ2-1, the V gene TRBV6-5; D call uncertain. The CDR3 sequence is 16 residues long. Deletions cut 4 bases from V and 0 bases from J, with 13 bases between. The germline CDR1 and CDR2 sequences are MNHEY and SVGAGI.

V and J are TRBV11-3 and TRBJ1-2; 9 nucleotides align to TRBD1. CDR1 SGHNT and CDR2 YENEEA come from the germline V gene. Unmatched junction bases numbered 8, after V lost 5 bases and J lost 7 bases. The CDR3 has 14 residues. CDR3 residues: CASSSTGGLPGYTF. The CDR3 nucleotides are TGTGCCAGCAGCAGTACAGGGGGCTTGCCTGGCTACACCTTC.

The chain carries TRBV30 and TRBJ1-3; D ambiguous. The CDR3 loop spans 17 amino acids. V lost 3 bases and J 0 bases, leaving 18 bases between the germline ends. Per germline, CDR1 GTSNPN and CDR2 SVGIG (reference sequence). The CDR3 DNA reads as TGTGCCTGGAGCCCTGGCGACCGAGACTTCTCTGGAAACACCATATATTTT. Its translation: CAWSPGDRDFSGNTIYF.

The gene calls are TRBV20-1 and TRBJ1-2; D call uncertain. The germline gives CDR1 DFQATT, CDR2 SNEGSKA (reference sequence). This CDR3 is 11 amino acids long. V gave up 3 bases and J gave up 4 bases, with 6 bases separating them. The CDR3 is CSARDFYGYTF. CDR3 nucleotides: TGCAGTGCTAGGGACTTCTATGGCTACACCTTC.

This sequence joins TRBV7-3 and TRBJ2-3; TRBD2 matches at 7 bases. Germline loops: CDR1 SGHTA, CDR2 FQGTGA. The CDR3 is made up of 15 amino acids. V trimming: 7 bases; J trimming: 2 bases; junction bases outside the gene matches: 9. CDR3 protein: CASKASGGITDTQYF. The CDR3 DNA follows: TGTGCCAGCAAAGCCTCGGGGGGAATCACAGATACGCAGTATTTT.

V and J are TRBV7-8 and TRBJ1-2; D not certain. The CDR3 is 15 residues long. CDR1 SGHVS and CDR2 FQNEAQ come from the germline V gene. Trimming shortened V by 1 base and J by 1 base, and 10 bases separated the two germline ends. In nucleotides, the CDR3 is TGTGCCAGCAGCTTAGAGTCGCAGTATAACTATGGCTACACCTTC. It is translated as CASSLESQYNYGYTF.

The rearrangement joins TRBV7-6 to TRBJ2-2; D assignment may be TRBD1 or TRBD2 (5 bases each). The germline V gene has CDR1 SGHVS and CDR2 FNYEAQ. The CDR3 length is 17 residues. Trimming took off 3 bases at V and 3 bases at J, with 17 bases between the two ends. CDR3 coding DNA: TGTGCCAGCAGCTTTAGGGGTCCGGGGCCCTACACCGGGGAGCTGTTTTTT. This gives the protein CASSFRGPGPYTGELFF.

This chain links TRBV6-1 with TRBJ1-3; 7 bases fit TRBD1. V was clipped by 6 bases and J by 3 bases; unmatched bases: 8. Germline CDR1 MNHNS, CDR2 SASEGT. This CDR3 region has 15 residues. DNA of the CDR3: TGTGCCAGCAGACGAGGGACAGAAAGTGGAAACACCATATATTTT. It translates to CASRRGTESGNTIYF.

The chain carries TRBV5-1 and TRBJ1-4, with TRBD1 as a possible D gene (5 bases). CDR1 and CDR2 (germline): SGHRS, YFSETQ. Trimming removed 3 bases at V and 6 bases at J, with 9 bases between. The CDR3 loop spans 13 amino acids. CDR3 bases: TGCGCCAGCAGCTCGGAGGGGCATGAAAAACTGTTTTTT. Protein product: CASSSEGHEKLFF.

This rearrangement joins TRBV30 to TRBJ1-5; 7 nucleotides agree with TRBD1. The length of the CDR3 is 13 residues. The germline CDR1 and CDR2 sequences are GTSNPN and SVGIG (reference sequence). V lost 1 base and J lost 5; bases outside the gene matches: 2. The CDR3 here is CAWSGGGHQPQHF. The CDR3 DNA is TGTGCCTGGAGTGGAGGGGGCCATCAGCCCCAGCATTTT.

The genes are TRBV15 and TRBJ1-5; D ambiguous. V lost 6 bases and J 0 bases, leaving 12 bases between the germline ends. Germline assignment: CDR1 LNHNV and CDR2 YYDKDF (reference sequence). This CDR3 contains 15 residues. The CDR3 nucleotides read TGTGCCACCAGGGCAGTGGGGTATAGCAATCAGCCCCAGCATTTT. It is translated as CATRAVGYSNQPQHF. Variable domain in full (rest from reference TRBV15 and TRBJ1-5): DAMVIQNPRYQVTQFGKPVTLSCSQTLNHNVMYWYQQKSSQAPKLLFHYYDKDFNNEADTPDNFQSRRPNTSFCFLDIRSPGLGDTAMYLCATRAVGYSNQPQHFGDGTRLSIL.

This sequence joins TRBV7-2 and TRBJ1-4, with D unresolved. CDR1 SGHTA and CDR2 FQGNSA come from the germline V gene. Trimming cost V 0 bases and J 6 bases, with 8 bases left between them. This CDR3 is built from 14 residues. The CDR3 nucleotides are TGTGCCAGCAGCTTAGCGGGGAGGGATGAAAAACTGTTTTTT. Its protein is CASSLAGRDEKLFF.

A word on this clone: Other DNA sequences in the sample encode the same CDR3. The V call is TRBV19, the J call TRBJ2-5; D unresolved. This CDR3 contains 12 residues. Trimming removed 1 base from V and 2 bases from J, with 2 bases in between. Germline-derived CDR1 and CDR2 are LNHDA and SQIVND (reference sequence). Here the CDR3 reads CASSIGQETQYF. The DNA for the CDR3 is TGTGCCAGTAGTATAGGGCAAGAGACCCAGTACTTC.

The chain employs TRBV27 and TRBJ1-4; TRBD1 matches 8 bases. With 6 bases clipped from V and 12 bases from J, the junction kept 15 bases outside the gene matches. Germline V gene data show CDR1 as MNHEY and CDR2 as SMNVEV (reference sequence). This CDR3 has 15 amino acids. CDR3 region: CASSTQGGFVGELFF. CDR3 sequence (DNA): TGTGCCAGCAGCACACAGGGGGGATTCGTCGGCGAACTGTTTTTT.

This CDR3 is CASSEVTAKGDTQYF. The DNA of the CDR3 is TGTGCCAGCAGTGAGGTCACAGCGAAGGGGGATACGCAGTATTTT. The genes are TRBV2 and TRBJ2-3, with D maybe TRBD1 (5 bases). V was cut by 3 bases and J by 6 bases, with 16 bases left in between. The CDR3 is 15 residues long. CDR1 is SNHLY, CDR2 FYNNEI, per germline. Full variable domain (outside the CDR3, taken from reference TRBV2 and TRBJ2-3): EPEVTQTPSHQVTQMGQEVILRCVPISNHLYFYWYRQILGQKVEFLVSFYNNEISEKSEIFDDQFSVERPDGSNFTLKIRSTKLEDSAMYFCASSEVTAKGDTQYFGPGTRLTVL.

CDR3 sequence: CASSSGQGNTEAFF. The CDR3 DNA is TGTGCCAGCAGCTCGGGACAGGGGAACACTGAAGCTTTCTTT. The chain has TRBV11-3 and TRBJ1-1; 9 bases are shared with TRBD1. Trimming cost V 4 bases and J 1 base; bases outside gene matches: 1. The CDR3 totals 14 residues. In germline, CDR1 is SGHNT, CDR2 YENEEA.

The chain's CDR3 is CASSHGQEETQYF. Written as DNA, the CDR3 is TGTGCCAGCAGCCATGGACAGGAAGAGACCCAGTACTTC. The chain is built from TRBV3-1 (or the pseudogene TRBV3-2) and TRBJ2-5, with TRBD1 identical over 7 bases. The V and J ends lost 3 bases and 3 bases, in that order; junction bases with no gene match: 1. This CDR3 comprises 13 residues. Germline CDR1 is LGHDT and CDR2 is YNNKEL (reference sequence).

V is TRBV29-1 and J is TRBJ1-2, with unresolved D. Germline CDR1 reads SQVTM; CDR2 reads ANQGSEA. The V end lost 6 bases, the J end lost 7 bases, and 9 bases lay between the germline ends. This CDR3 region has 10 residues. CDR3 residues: CSVDQLGYTF. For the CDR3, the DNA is TGCAGCGTGGACCAGCTTGGCTACACCTTC.

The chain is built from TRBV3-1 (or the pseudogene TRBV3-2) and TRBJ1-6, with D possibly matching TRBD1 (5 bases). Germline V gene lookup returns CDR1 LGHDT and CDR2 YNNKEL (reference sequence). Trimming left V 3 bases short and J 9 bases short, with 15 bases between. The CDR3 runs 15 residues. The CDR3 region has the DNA TGTGCCAGCAGCCAGACCGGGGACCAGAGTTCACCCCTCCACTTT. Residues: CASSQTGDQSSPLHF.

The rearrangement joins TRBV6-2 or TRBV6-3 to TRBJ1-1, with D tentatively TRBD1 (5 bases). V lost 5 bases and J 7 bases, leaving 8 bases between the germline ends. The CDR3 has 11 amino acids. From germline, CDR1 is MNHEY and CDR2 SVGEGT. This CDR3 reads CASSRGDEAFF. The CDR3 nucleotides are TGTGCCAGCAGTCGAGGGGATGAAGCTTTCTTT.

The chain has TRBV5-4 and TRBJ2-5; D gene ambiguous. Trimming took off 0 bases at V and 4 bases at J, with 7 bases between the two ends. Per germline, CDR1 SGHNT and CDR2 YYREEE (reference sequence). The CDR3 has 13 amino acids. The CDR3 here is CASSLALRETQYF. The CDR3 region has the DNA TGTGCCAGCAGCTTGGCCCTGAGAGAGACCCAGTACTTC.

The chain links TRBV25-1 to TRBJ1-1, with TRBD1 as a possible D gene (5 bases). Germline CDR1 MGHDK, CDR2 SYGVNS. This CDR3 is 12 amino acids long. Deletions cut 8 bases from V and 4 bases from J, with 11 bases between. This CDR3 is CASSQGGTEAFF. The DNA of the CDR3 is TGTGCCAGCTCGCAGGGCGGCACTGAAGCTTTCTTT.

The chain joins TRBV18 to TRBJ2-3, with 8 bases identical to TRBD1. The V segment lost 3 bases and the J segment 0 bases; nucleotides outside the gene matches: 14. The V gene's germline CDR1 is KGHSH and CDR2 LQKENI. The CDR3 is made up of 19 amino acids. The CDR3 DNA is TGTGCCAGCTCACCTTTACTCCCCTCCGGGACAGGCAGCACAGATACGCAGTATTTT. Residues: CASSPLLPSGTGSTDTQYF.

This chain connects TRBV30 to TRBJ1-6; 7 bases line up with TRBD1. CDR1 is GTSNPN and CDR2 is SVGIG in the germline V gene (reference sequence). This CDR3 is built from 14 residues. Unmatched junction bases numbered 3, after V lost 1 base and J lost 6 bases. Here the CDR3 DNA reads TGTGCCTGGAGTGGGGGGGACAGTAATTCACCCCTCCACTTT. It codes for CAWSGGDSNSPLHF.